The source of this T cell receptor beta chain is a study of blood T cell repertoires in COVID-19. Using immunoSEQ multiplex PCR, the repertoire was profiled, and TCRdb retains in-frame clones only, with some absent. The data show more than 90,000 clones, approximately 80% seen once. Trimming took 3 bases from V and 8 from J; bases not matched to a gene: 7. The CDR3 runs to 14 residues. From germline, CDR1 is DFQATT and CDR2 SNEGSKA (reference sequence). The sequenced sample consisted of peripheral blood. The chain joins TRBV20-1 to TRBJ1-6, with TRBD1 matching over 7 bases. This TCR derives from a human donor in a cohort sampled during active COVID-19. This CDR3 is CSASVSGGYSPLHF. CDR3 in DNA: TGCAGTGCTAGTGTTTCAGGGGGTTATTCACCCCTCCACTTT.